This is a list of T cell receptor beta chains from one sample in a study of lung T cells in sarcoidosis with Löfgren's syndrome. MiXCR, applied by TCRdb to the reads, yields one record per CDR3 protein. Of tens of thousands of distinct CDR3 sequences listed, less than 25% were seen once; the top ten hold over 2%. The sequencing input was CD4+ T cells from PBMCs. These receptors were collected from a human donor with sarcoidosis (Löfgren's syndrome or another form), or a control subject (not recorded which). The CDR3 runs from the conserved cysteine through the conserved F or W. D genes are given only for firm matches. The listing skips clone size in some rows; elsewhere it reads once, few, many or a size class.

clone_size,v_call,d_call,j_call,cdr3_aa,cdr3_nt
few,TRBV7-6,TRBD1,TRBJ2-1,CASSLMGQGGNEQFF,TGTGCCAGCAGCTTAATGGGACAGGGGGGCAATGAGCAGTTCTTC
.,TRBV5-1,.,TRBJ2-3,CASSPRGESDTQYF,TGCGCCAGCAGCCCTCGGGGAGAATCTGATACGCAGTATTTT
few,TRBV19,TRBD1,TRBJ2-2,CASHLDRARGGELFF,TGTGCCAGTCACCTTGACAGGGCGAGGGGCGGGGAGCTGTTTTTT
once,TRBV28,.,TRBJ2-1,CANTPAGTISPHNEQFF,TGTGCCAACACCCCAGCCGGGACAATTAGCCCCCACAATGAGCAGTTCTTC
.,TRBV5-1,TRBD2,TRBJ2-3,CASSLGTSQDTQYF,TGCGCCAGCAGCCTTGGGACTAGTCAAGATACGCAGTATTTT
few,TRBV28,.,TRBJ1-6,CASSFGVPLHF,TGTGCCAGCAGTTTCGGAGTACCCCTCCACTTT
few,TRBV7-9,.,TRBJ2-1,CASSFGINEQFF,TGTGCCAGCAGCTTCGGGATAAATGAGCAGTTCTTC
few,TRBV5-6,.,TRBJ1-1,CASSRYDRSEAFF,TGTGCCAGCAGCCGCTATGACAGGAGTGAAGCTTTCTTT
many,TRBV6-1,TRBD2,TRBJ2-2,CASIGRAVTNTGELFF,TGTGCCAGCATCGGGAGGGCAGTTACGAACACCGGGGAGCTGTTTTTT
many,TRBV7-2,TRBD2,TRBJ2-7,CASSLTSGNVEQYF,TGTGCCAGCAGCTTAACTAGCGGGAATGTCGAGCAGTACTTC
many,TRBV28,.,TRBJ2-5,CASSLRGSTDF,TGTGCCAGCAGTTTGCGTGGAAGTACCGACTTC
many,TRBV20-1,.,TRBJ1-5,CSARDRVSGMGQPQHF,TGCAGTGCTAGAGACAGGGTGTCGGGGATGGGTCAGCCCCAGCATTTT
few,TRBV24-1,.,TRBJ1-2,CATSDWSGADYGYTF,TGTGCCACCAGTGATTGGTCAGGGGCCGACTATGGCTACACCTTC
few,TRBV12-3/TRBV12-4,.,TRBJ1-3,CASSFSGPSGNTIYF,TGTGCCAGCAGTTTCAGTGGGCCCTCTGGAAACACCATATATTTT
.,TRBV14,TRBD1,TRBJ1-3,CASSMDRAGNTIYF,TGTGCCAGCAGCATGGACAGGGCTGGAAACACCATATATTTT
.,TRBV2,.,TRBJ2-2,CASSEKGRITGELFF,TGTGCCAGCAGTGAGAAGGGCCGTATCACCGGGGAGCTGTTTTTT
many,TRBV11-2,TRBD1,TRBJ2-5,CASSRDRGETQYF,TGTGCCAGCAGCCGGGACAGGGGGGAGACCCAGTACTTC
many,TRBV28,TRBD1,TRBJ2-3,CASRRDRGQISTDTQYF,TGTGCCAGCAGGAGGGACAGGGGCCAGATTAGCACAGATACGCAGTATTTT
.,TRBV29-1,.,TRBJ2-1,CSAGRRLADNEQFF,TGCAGCGCCGGGCGGCGACTGGCCGACAATGAGCAGTTCTTC
.,TRBV11-2,TRBD1,TRBJ1-4,CASSLSIGTGNERLFF,TGTGCCAGCAGCTTATCTATTGGGACAGGGAATGAAAGACTGTTTTTT
few,TRBV5-4,.,TRBJ2-3,CASSLERTAQYF,TGTGCCAGCAGCTTGGAAAGGACAGCGCAGTATTTT
medium-sized,TRBV25-1,.,TRBJ2-5,CASSELGGVETQYF,TGTGCCAGCAGTGAATTGGGAGGAGTAGAGACCCAGTACTTC
many,TRBV6-1,.,TRBJ1-1,CASSSAYRVRTEAFF,TGTGCCAGCAGTTCCGCATACAGGGTGAGAACTGAAGCTTTCTTT
many,TRBV28,.,TRBJ2-3,CASSLLGADTQYF,TGTGCCAGCAGTTTACTGGGCGCAGATACGCAGTATTTT
few,TRBV7-9,TRBD2,TRBJ2-3,CASRTKPGLAGGVYTDTQYF,TGTGCCAGCAGGACTAAACCGGGACTAGCGGGGGGGGTATACACAGATACGCAGTATTTT
few,TRBV4-1,.,TRBJ1-2,CASSQLLRGFGRGYTF,TGCGCCAGCAGCCAACTCCTCAGGGGCTTCGGACGTGGCTACACCTTC
few,TRBV10-3,TRBD2,TRBJ2-3,CAISSLAGVMDTQYF,TGTGCCATCAGTAGTCTAGCGGGAGTCATGGATACGCAGTATTTT
many,TRBV20-1,.,TRBJ2-7,CSASRQGNREWEQYF,TGCAGTGCTAGTCGGCAGGGGAATCGGGAGTGGGAGCAGTACTTC
many,TRBV7-9,TRBD1,TRBJ2-2,CASSLAGTAGELFF,TGTGCCAGCAGCTTAGCCGGGACAGCCGGGGAGCTGTTTTTT
few,TRBV12-3/TRBV12-4,.,TRBJ1-1,CASSLGLGLVAYF,TGTGCCAGCAGTTTAGGGCTGGGGCTGGTCGCATACTTT
many,TRBV7-3,TRBD2,TRBJ2-1,CASSDPTSGYNEQFF,TGTGCCAGCAGCGACCCGACTAGCGGATACAATGAGCAGTTCTTC
.,TRBV20-1,TRBD2,TRBJ2-2,CSARVKGAGVNTGGLLF,TGCAGTGCTAGAGTAAAAGGAGCGGGAGTGAACACCGGGGGGCTGCTTTTT
few,TRBV4-2,TRBD2,TRBJ2-3,CASSPRLAGGPVTDTQYF,TGTGCCAGCAGCCCGAGACTAGCGGGGGGGCCGGTCACAGATACGCAGTATTTT
few,TRBV3-1,.,TRBJ1-2,CASSQTDGYTF,TGTGCCAGCAGCCAAACAGATGGCTACACCTTC
.,TRBV12-5,TRBD2,TRBJ2-3,CASGQTIAGGTTDTQYF,TGTGCTAGTGGACAGACCATAGCGGGAGGCACAACAGATACGCAGTATTTT
many,TRBV7-8,.,TRBJ1-5,CASSFLGGKRDQPQHF,TGTGCCAGCAGCTTTCTCGGGGGCAAGAGGGATCAGCCCCAGCATTTT
.,TRBV19,.,TRBJ1-5,CASSTGVGRLNQPQHF,TGTGCCAGTAGTACCGGAGTGGGAAGGCTCAATCAGCCCCAGCATTTT
.,TRBV2,TRBD1,TRBJ1-2,CASAIQGFYGYIF,TGTGCCAGTGCCATACAGGGGTTCTATGGCTACATCTTC
few,TRBV5-4,TRBD1,TRBJ2-1,CASSPTIDRASDGEQFF,TGTGCCAGCAGCCCAACCATAGACAGGGCGTCGGATGGTGAGCAGTTCTTC
.,TRBV3-1,TRBD1,TRBJ1-2,CAGSRRQGGYGYTF,TGTGCCGGCAGCCGTCGACAGGGAGGCTATGGCTACACCTTC
many,TRBV28,.,TRBJ2-3,CASSLQGVTDTQYF,TGTGCCAGCAGTCTACAGGGTGTCACAGATACGCAGTATTTT
few,TRBV2,.,TRBJ1-2,CASMVRSAVNYGYTF,TGTGCCAGCATGGTCAGATCCGCGGTCAACTATGGCTACACCTTC
.,TRBV3-1,.,TRBJ1-1,CASSPQGLPNTEAFF,TGTGCCAGCAGCCCCCAGGGCCTCCCGAACACTGAAGCTTTCTTT
many,TRBV6-7,TRBD1,TRBJ1-5,CASLDREEGNQPQHF,TGTGCCAGCCTGGACAGGGAAGAAGGCAATCAGCCCCAGCATTTT
many,TRBV12-3/TRBV12-4,.,TRBJ2-1,CASTQSPRFDNEQFF,TGTGCCAGCACCCAATCCCCACGATTCGACAATGAGCAGTTCTTC
many,TRBV6-1,.,TRBJ1-1,CASEWVLGSEAFF,TGTGCCAGCGAGTGGGTACTAGGGTCTGAAGCTTTCTTT